This T cell receptor (beta chain) is from a study of T cell clonotyping in hematopoietic cell transplantation (dated by TCRdb to the early 2020s). In terms of the full investigation: Recipient samples taken before transplant were collected after cytoreduction. Recruitment of patients ran from late 2015 to early 2017, and follow-up continued until late 2020 or until death. The study collected 135 blood samples from some 35 consecutive transplant recipients and their related donors. Paper-wide results and their limitations: A decrease in recipient TCR diversity was observed after transplant, and a progressive increase in pathologically expanded clonotypes was seen from day 30 to day 180. Inverse Simpson Index values from donors and from recipients before transplant predicted broader TCR repertoire diversity after transplant. Just a small fraction of recipient repertoires overlapped with donor repertoires, and more than 95% appeared de novo at the given depth. The sample size was limited, and because cells were not sorted, the contributions of CD4 and CD8 repertoires could not be separated.

Per the publication, the time point label means: recipient sample about 28 days before transplant, after cytoreduction. Blood from recipients was drawn about 28 days before transplant and again at days 30, 100 and 180 after transplant. Using Nuclei Lysis Solution, genomic DNA was extracted from unfractionated peripheral blood mononuclear cells that were either fresh or cryopreserved. With regard to this clone: It lacks a known antigen. No base quality values were provided; no much bigger clone lies one nucleotide off.

The immunoSEQ assay, a bias-controlled multiplex PCR using V- and J-specific primers, was used to amplify TCR beta CDR3 regions from genomic DNA. A second PCR step added a proprietary barcode and Illumina adapter sequences to the CDR3 amplicons. CDR3 libraries were sequenced on an Illumina MiSeq instrument. Regarding the original processing steps: Export and quality control were handled in immunoSEQ Analyzer 3.0, while downstream analyses relied on R Bioconductor and Immunarch. Only productive rearrangements in the normalized downsampled data set went into calculating the repertoire metrics. Clonotypes larger than 5 templates in the normalized cohort were defined as pathologically expanded. The Inverse Simpson Index served as the measure of repertoire diversity. To capture all clonotypes, the CMV-specificity analyses were run on the non-normalized data set. TCRdb stores this immuneACCESS table with in-frame sequences only. Part of the clones is absent; in the studies checked, under half of the shortfall reflects unresolved V genes, and no reason is known for the rest. V, J and clone size are taken as reported in that table, and D and trimming were inferred from the DNA itself. In all, the sample holds 20,000 to 30,000 clones, and approximately 82% of those were seen once. The ten largest clones add up to approximately 22% of the sample.

The germline V and J ends show losses of 4 bases and 4 bases respectively, and no gene match explains 10 bases of the junction. Including the terminal cysteine and phenylalanine, the CDR3 comprises 16 residues. Only the CDR3 portion is preserved as DNA: 48 bases, with reading frame beginning at the first base. The germline V gene (reference sequence) provides CDR1 LNHDA and CDR2 SQIVND. This sequence originates from a woman in her fifties or sixties with acute myeloid leukemia. Some clones in this sample may be carry-over from other donors' samples. This specimen was peripheral blood mononuclear cells, taken before stem cell transplant. The rearrangement joined TRBV19 to TRBJ1-5; TRBD1 matches 7 bases in the middle. This receptor carries the CDR3 CASSTDQTGLNQPQHF. The DNA sequence is as follows: TGTGCCAGTAGTACCGATCAGACAGGGCTTAATCAGCCCCAGCATTTT. The CDR3 plus the reference TRBV19 and TRBJ1-5 genes for the other parts give the full variable domain: DGGITQSPKYLFRKEGQNVTLSCEQNLNHDAMYWYRQDPGQGLRLIYYSQIVNDFQKGDIAEGYSVSREKKESFPLTVTSAQKNPTAFYLCASSTDQTGLNQPQHFGDGTRLSIL.